The 8 T cell receptor beta chains below were found in one sample sequenced in a study of metastatic and nonmetastatic thyroid tumors. No patient received treatment before thyroid surgery. TCRdb re-called the PCR reads through MiXCR. This table has 6,400 or so clones, 30% to 40% appearing once. The sequenced sample consisted of adjacent normal tissue. The receptors originated from a female donor with papillary thyroid cancer or a benign thyroid nodule (not recorded which). Some clones in this sample may be carry-over from other donors' samples.

On this clone: One end of the junction fails to match germline, which may point to a read error. V gene TRBV19 combines with J gene TRBJ1-5, with 8 bases matching TRBD1. The CDR3 is 16 amino acids. CDR1 and CDR2 from the germline V gene are LNHDA and SQIVND (reference sequence). CDR3 nucleotide sequence: TGTGCCAGCTCCACAGGGGGGTATACGAGCAATCAGCTCCAGCATTTT. It yields the protein CASSTGGYTSNQLQHF. The full variable domain, with the rest looked up from reference TRBV19 and TRBJ1-5, is DGGITQSPKYLFRKEGQNVTLSCEQNLNHDAMYWYRQDPGQGLRLIYYSQIVNDFQKGDIAEGYSVSREKKESFPLTVTSAQKNPTAFYLCASSTGGYTSNQLQHFGDGTRLSIL.

This clone showed up just a few times. The V and J genes are TRBV28 and TRBJ2-7, with D possibly being TRBD2 (6 bases). Trimming removed 5 bases at V and 6 bases at J, with 17 bases between. CDR3 length: 14 residues. Germline assignment: CDR1 MDHEN and CDR2 SYDVKM. The CDR3: CASSENKWDFEQYF. CDR3 nucleotide sequence: TGTGCCAGCAGTGAAAACAAATGGGACTTCGAGCAGTACTTC.

Sample share makes this clone medium-sized. V and J are TRBV6-1 and TRBJ1-5; D might be TRBD1 (6 bases). This CDR3 is built from 16 residues. Germline-derived CDR1 and CDR2 are MNHNS and SASEGT. The V end lost 5 bases, the J end lost 4 bases, and 18 bases lay between the germline ends. The chain's CDR3 is CASSSRSRGRNQPQHF. CDR3 bases: TGTGCCAGCAGTTCAAGGTCCAGGGGCCGTAATCAGCCCCAGCATTTT.

The rearrangement uses TRBV27 and TRBJ2-7; 9 nucleotides align to TRBD2. The CDR3 extends over 14 amino acids. V shed 3 bases and J 1 base; nucleotides not matched to a gene: 1. Germline V gene data show CDR1 as MNHEY and CDR2 as SMNVEV (reference sequence). In nucleotides, the CDR3 is TGTGCCAGCAGTTTTAGCGGGAGTTCCTACGAGCAGTACTTC. Protein product: CASSFSGSSYEQYF.

The chain uses TRBV4-3 and TRBJ2-7, with D hard to call. Trimming removed 0 bases at V and 3 bases at J, with 9 bases between. The length of the CDR3 is 14 residues. Germline V gene lookup returns CDR1 LGHNA and CDR2 YSLEER. The CDR3 nucleotides read TGCGCCAGCAGCCAAGATCGGCAGATCTACGAGCAGTACTTC. It yields the protein CASSQDRQIYEQYF.

In this sample, this clone turned up a few times. This chain connects TRBV28 to TRBJ2-7; 11 bases align to TRBD2. CDR3 length: 14 residues. After removal of 10 bases from V and 2 bases from J, the junction contained 7 bases not matched to a gene. Germline V CDR1 and CDR2: MDHEN, SYDVKM. The CDR3 is CATEASGGTYEQYV. CDR3 bases: TGTGCCACCGAAGCTAGCGGGGGGACCTACGAGCAGTACGTC.

A remark on this clone: This sample also contains other DNA sequences that code for the same CDR3. The CDR3: CASSSIAGTYEQYF. The DNA for the CDR3 is TGTGCCAGCAGCTCCATAGCGGGTACCTACGAGCAGTACTTC. This rearrangement joins TRBV11-3 to TRBJ2-7; the match to TRBD2 covers 7 bases. Unmatched junction bases numbered 5, after V lost 4 bases and J lost 2 bases. Germline assignment: CDR1 SGHNT and CDR2 YENEEA. The CDR3 covers 14 residues.

In this sample, this clone turned up a few times. The J gene is TRBJ2-7, the V gene TRBV19, with TRBD2 as a possible D gene (6 bases). From germline, CDR1 is LNHDA and CDR2 SQIVND (reference sequence). The V and J ends lost 5 bases and 2 bases respectively, with 16 bases between them. This CDR3 has 15 residues. The CDR3 coding sequence is TGTGCCAGTAGTTTACCGGGACTTGGAACCTACGAGCAGTACTTC. Protein sequence: CASSLPGLGTYEQYF.